The clone carrying this TCR beta chain was observed a single time. The data derive from a study of blood T cell repertoires in COVID-19. Study-wide background: T cells, B-cell-depleted T cells, or PBMCs provided the cDNA or gDNA that served as material.

The length of the CDR3 is 17 residues. Trimming took 3 bases from V and 4 from J, leaving 21 bases between them. Per germline, CDR1 LGHDT and CDR2 YNNKEL (reference sequence). The authors' processing: Nucleated cell number was recorded as an estimate derived from reference gene primer amplification. Measured with immunoSEQ multiplex PCR; TCRdb has only the in-frame clones, and not every one. The V and J calls and clone size were taken over from that table, and D and trimming were inferred from the DNA. The data show roughly 440,000 clones, approximately 88% seen once. Input material: peripheral blood. This clonotype was obtained from a woman between 45 and 60 years old with COVID-19, enrolled during active disease. The gene calls are TRBV3-1 (or the pseudogene TRBV3-2) and TRBJ2-5; weak D call: TRBD2 (6 bases). The CDR3 sequence: CASSQDLRDGGLETQYF. The CDR3 DNA sequence: TGTGCCAGCAGCCAGGATCTTAGGGACGGGGGATTAGAGACCCAGTACTTC.